This T cell receptor beta chain was identified in a study of tissue T cells after allogeneic stem cell transplantation. At the level of the study: Of the grafts for graft-versus-host disease patients, four were unmodified and three CD34-selected.

Concerning this clone: Its antigen is unidentified.

CDR1 is LGHNT and CDR2 is FRNRAP in the germline V gene. V lost 1 base to trimming and J lost 6 bases; unmatched junction nucleotides: 8. This CDR3 has 16 residues. Measured with immunoSEQ multiplex PCR; TCRdb has only the in-frame clones, and not every one. Of some 28,000 clones listed, 85% to 90% are singletons. Findings of the study overall: TCR repertoires tracked anatomic similarity, regardless of disease or transplant status. Some tissue clones might be persisting host cells; their alloreactivity or antigen specificity was not determined. Tissue-detected TCR repertoire was only partly captured by blood and spleen T cells.

This TCR was recovered from a woman between 18 and 55 years old who later had graft-versus-host disease after an allogeneic stem cell transplant. The sequences come from blood, collected before transplantation. The chain couples TRBV12-5 to TRBJ1-1; 10 nucleotides line up with TRBD1. CDR3 DNA sequence: TGTGCTAGTGGTTTGGCCCAGGGACAGGGGAAGGCTGAAGCTTTCTTT. It specifies CASGLAQGQGKAEAFF.